This T cell receptor (beta chain) was sequenced for a study of blood T cell repertoires in COVID-19. Study-level background: Material from acute and convalescent COVID-19 was sourced from the United States, Italy and Spain.

Profiling relied on immunoSEQ multiplex PCR, and the TCRdb table lists in-frame clones only, not all of them. The repertoire holds approximately 300,000 clones, with roughly nine tenths as singletons. In germline, CDR1 is SGHRS, CDR2 YFSETQ. V dropped 2 bases and J dropped 2; count of bases not matched to a gene: 2. This CDR3 is 14 amino acids long. Assignment of participants to cohorts was predicated upon participant-reported clinical history. Sequenced material: PBMCs or T cells enriched from blood (not recorded which). The chain carries TRBV5-1 and TRBJ2-3; TRBD1 aligns across 7 bases. This receptor was taken from a man between 60 and 75 years old who had recovered from COVID-19. Here the CDR3 reads CASSLGQDTDTQYF. As DNA, the CDR3 is TGCGCCAGCAGCTTAGGACAGGACACAGATACGCAGTATTTT.